This passage covers 17 T cell receptor beta chains from one sample sequenced in a study of metastatic and nonmetastatic thyroid tumors. With MiXCR, TCRdb called clones anew from the PCR reads. The sample includes 35,000 to 40,000 clones, roughly a quarter of them seen just once. There were no patients who had received any treatment before thyroid surgery. The sample consisted of blood. The receptor source for this set is a female donor with papillary thyroid cancer or a benign thyroid nodule (not recorded which). Some clones in this sample may be carry-over from other donors' samples.

The rearrangement uses TRBV6-1 and TRBJ2-1; 10 bases agree with TRBD2. This CDR3 comprises 14 residues. V shed 5 bases, J shed 9 bases, and the junction held 7 bases outside the gene matches. Germline CDR1 and CDR2: MNHNS and SASEGT. CDR3 in DNA: TGTGCCAGCAGTATGAGCGGGAGGGGAAGTGAGCAGTTCTTC. Translation: CASSMSGRGSEQFF.

Notes on this clone: Other nucleotide sequences from this sample produce the same CDR3. V and J are TRBV7-2 and TRBJ1-1; perhaps TRBD1 as D (5 bases). In germline, CDR1 is SGHTA, CDR2 FQGNSA. CDR3 size: 13 residues. Trimming left V 3 bases short and J 11 bases short, with 16 bases between. This CDR3 reads CASSLGTGRPAFF. The CDR3 region has the DNA TGTGCCAGCAGCTTGGGGACGGGACGGCCGGCTTTCTTT.

V gene TRBV20-1 combines with J gene TRBJ1-2; D unresolved. Trimming cost V 6 bases and J 5 bases, with 13 bases left between them. The CDR3 has 12 residues. The V gene's germline CDR1 is DFQATT and CDR2 SNEGSKA (reference sequence). CDR3 residues: CSALLGSYGYTF. Written as DNA, the CDR3 is TGCAGTGCCCTCCTGGGCAGTTATGGCTACACCTTC.

The table lists this clone with many counts. The V gene is TRBV10-3, the J gene TRBJ2-7; D gene unclear. In germline, CDR1 is ENHRY, CDR2 SYGVKD. The V end lost 0 bases, the J end lost 2 bases, and 17 bases lay between the germline ends. The CDR3 loop spans 17 amino acids. DNA for the CDR3: TGTGCCATCAGTGAGTCGGGATTTGAGGCCCGCGCCTACGAGCAGTACTTC. It specifies CAISESGFEARAYEQYF.

J is TRBJ1-2 and V is TRBV11-2; D not certain. This CDR3 spans 11 amino acids. V was pared by 6 bases and J by 8 bases, with 10 bases between. Germline V gene sequence: CDR1 SGHAT, CDR2 FQNNGV. The CDR3 DNA sequence: TGTGCCAGCAGGGGTGCTGGAGGCTACACCTTC. Its translation is CASRGAGGYTF.

This clone was seen ten or more times. The chain links TRBV6-2 or TRBV6-3 to TRBJ2-1; D possibly corresponds to TRBD2 (5 bases). Trimming removed 7 bases from V and 5 bases from J, with 27 bases in between. The CDR3 has 18 residues. CDR1 is MNHEY and CDR2 is SVGEGT in the germline V gene. As DNA, the CDR3 is TGTGCCAGCAATACTGTGCCGGAGGCAACACCTCACAACAATGAGCAGTTCTTC. This sequence encodes CASNTVPEATPHNNEQFF.

This clone was recorded a few times. This chain uses TRBV6-1 with TRBJ2-1; perhaps TRBD1 as D (6 bases). The germline V gene has CDR1 MNHNS and CDR2 SASEGT. V gave up 6 bases and J gave up 9 bases, with 9 bases separating them. This CDR3 is built from 11 residues. The CDR3 loop is CASRGHLEQFF. The CDR3 nucleotides are TGTGCCAGCAGGGGACATCTTGAGCAGTTCTTC.

This clone was observed at least ten times. The chain has TRBV5-1 and TRBJ2-5; 8 bases line up with TRBD1. The length of the CDR3 is 18 residues. Germline V CDR1 and CDR2: SGHRS, YFSETQ. With V trimmed by 9 bases and J by 1 base, 20 bases remained unmatched. CDR3 coding DNA: TGCGCCACCAGGGCGGGACAGGACGGAGCCCAGTTCCAAGAGACCCAGTACTTC. Protein product: CATRAGQDGAQFQETQYF.

This clone was counted many times. J is TRBJ2-5 and V is TRBV25-1; 7 bases line up with TRBD2. Germline-derived CDR1 and CDR2 are MGHDK and SYGVNS. The CDR3 runs 15 residues. J gave up 5 bases and V 1 base, and 7 bases lay outside the gene matches. CDR3 region: CASSESSGGVETQYF. For the CDR3, the DNA is TGTGCCAGCAGTGAATCTAGTGGGGGGGTGGAGACCCAGTACTTC.

This clone was counted at least ten times. The J gene is TRBJ1-5, the V gene TRBV12-3 or TRBV12-4; D perhaps matches TRBD1 (6 bases). The CDR3 contains 15 residues. V shed 5 bases and J shed 2 bases, with 13 bases lying between them. CDR3 sequence: CASSTGSLGNQPQHF. CDR3 sequence (DNA): TGTGCCAGCAGTACAGGGAGTTTAGGCAATCAGCCCCAGCATTTT.

This clone was counted a single time. The chain joins TRBV4-2 to TRBJ2-3; D gene ambiguous. The V gene lost 0 bases and the J gene lost 9 bases, with 16 bases spanning the gap. CDR1 and CDR2 from the germline V gene are LGHNA and YNFKEQ. The CDR3 runs to 15 residues. CDR3 residues: CASSQDIGPLSTQYF. CDR3 bases: TGTGCCAGCAGCCAAGATATCGGACCCCTCTCCACGCAGTATTTT.

This clone was counted ten times or more. The V call is TRBV5-4, the J call TRBJ2-7; 10 bases line up with TRBD2. Germline loops: CDR1 SGHNT, CDR2 YYREEE (reference sequence). The CDR3 consists of 15 residues. V was clipped by 0 bases and J by 1 base; unmatched bases: 1. CDR3 in DNA: TGTGCCAGCAGCTTGGATAGCGGGAGGTCCTACGAGCAGTACTTC. The encoded protein is CASSLDSGRSYEQYF.

Relative to its sample, this clone is medium-sized. The genes are TRBV11-2 and TRBJ1-2; the D gene is possibly TRBD1 (6 bases). Germline V lookup: CDR1 SGHAT, CDR2 FQNNGV. The CDR3 spans 18 residues. Trimming cost V 0 bases and J 4 bases, with 21 bases left between them. The CDR3 loop reads CASSLEGFSGRGVYGYTF. The CDR3 DNA reads as TGTGCCAGCAGCTTAGAAGGATTTTCGGGCAGGGGTGTCTATGGCTACACCTTC.

This clone was seen a few times. V gene TRBV6-4 combines with J gene TRBJ2-2; D gene ambiguous. Trimming removed 0 bases at V and 3 bases at J, with 5 bases between. CDR1 is MRHNA and CDR2 is SNTAGT in the germline V gene. The length of the CDR3 is 14 residues. The DNA for the CDR3 is TGTGCCAGCAGTGACTCTTTTTACACCGGGGAGCTGTTTTTT. This codes for CASSDSFYTGELFF.

With regard to this clone: One base away lies a much larger clone, so this may be a sequencing read error. The chain links TRBV7-9 to TRBJ2-5; no definite D call. The CDR3 is 13 residues long. Germline V gene lookup returns CDR1 SEHNR and CDR2 FQNEAQ (reference sequence). The CDR3: CASSLRIEENQYF. The CDR3 bases are TGTGCCAGCAGCTTGAGGATAGAGGAGAACCAGTACTTC.

This clone was recorded a few times. The chain couples TRBV10-2 to TRBJ1-5, with D unresolved. Trimming removed 5 bases from V and 4 bases from J, with 9 bases in between. The CDR3 sequence is 13 residues long. Germline V gene sequence: CDR1 WSHSY, CDR2 SAAADI. The CDR3 sequence: CASSSDNNQPQHF. CDR3 nucleotides: TGCGCCAGCAGTTCAGACAATAATCAGCCCCAGCATTTT.

This clone is medium-sized by share. The chain carries TRBV7-2 and TRBJ2-7; 15 nucleotides agree with TRBD2. The ends lost 4 bases at V and 7 bases at J; junction bases unmatched: 2. Germline V lookup: CDR1 SGHTA, CDR2 FQGNSA. This CDR3 contains 14 residues. CDR3 in DNA: TGTGCCAGCAGCTCCGGGACTAGCGGGAGGGAGCAGTACTTC. It encodes CASSSGTSGREQYF. Using reference TRBV7-2 and TRBJ2-7 for the parts outside the CDR3, the full variable domain is GAGVSQSPSNKVTEKGKDVELRCDPISGHTALYWYRQSLGQGLEFLIYFQGNSAPDKSGLPSDRFSAERTGGSVSTLTIQRTQQEDSAVYLCASSSGTSGREQYFGPGTRLTVT.